The next 24 T cell receptor beta chains were all read from a single sample in a study of OX40 agonist ivuxolimab in advanced cancers. Library method: the immunoSEQ multiplex PCR assay. In its TCRdb copy, this immuneACCESS table keeps in-frame sequences only and misses some clones. Where compared with another copy, unresolved V genes explain less than half of these, and the others have no known cause. The sample table records around 100,000 clones; around 91% of these occur just once. About 0.16% of the sample is held by the ten biggest clonotypes. This sample comprised CD4+ or CD8+ T cells sorted from blood, obtained in a trial of the OX40 agonist ivuxolimab. These receptors were obtained from an adult with an advanced solid tumor such as melanoma, head and neck, liver or kidney cancer.

There are a few counts of this clone. The V gene is TRBV19, the J gene TRBJ1-1; TRBD1 aligns across 7 bases. This CDR3 contains 12 residues. The V and J ends lost 2 bases and 7 bases, in that order; junction bases with no gene match: 1. Germline CDR1 and CDR2: LNHDA and SQIVND (reference sequence). The CDR3 DNA is TGTGCCAGTAGTATACAGGGGGGTGAAGCTTTCTTT. Translation: CASSIQGGEAFF. Full variable domain (outside the CDR3, taken from reference TRBV19 and TRBJ1-1): DGGITQSPKYLFRKEGQNVTLSCEQNLNHDAMYWYRQDPGQGLRLIYYSQIVNDFQKGDIAEGYSVSREKKESFPLTVTSAQKNPTAFYLCASSIQGGEAFFGQGTRLTVV.

This sequence joins TRBV29-1 and TRBJ2-3; 13 bases agree with TRBD2. This CDR3 region has 17 residues. J lost 4 bases, V lost 6 bases, and 13 bases had no gene match. Germline CDR1 SQVTM, CDR2 ANQGSEA. The chain's CDR3 is CSVRATSGGLGADTQYF. CDR3 sequence (DNA): TGCAGCGTCCGCGCGACTAGCGGGGGGCTTGGGGCAGATACGCAGTATTTT.

This sequence joins TRBV15 and TRBJ2-7; no definite D call. This CDR3 spans 13 amino acids. V gave up 1 base and J gave up 2 bases, with 6 bases separating them. Per germline, CDR1 LNHNV and CDR2 YYDKDF (reference sequence). The CDR3 coding sequence is TGTGCCACCAGCAGAGGGGGAACCTACGAGCAGTACTTC. Encoded protein: CATSRGGTYEQYF.

V gene TRBV11-2 combines with J gene TRBJ1-5, with D unresolved. The CDR3 runs to 15 residues. Germline V gives CDR1 SGHAT, CDR2 FQNNGV. V was shortened by 5 bases and J by 4 bases, with 15 bases between the two germline ends. The CDR3 sequence: CASSPGLISNQPQHF. In nucleotides, the CDR3 is TGTGCCAGCAGCCCCGGTCTAATTTCTAATCAGCCCCAGCATTTT.

This clone has just one count. The chain joins TRBV19 to TRBJ1-5; 8 bases line up with TRBD1. The CDR3 extends over 15 amino acids. Germline CDR1 and CDR2: LNHDA and SQIVND (reference sequence). Unmatched junction bases numbered 5, after V lost 6 bases and J lost 1 base. The CDR3 is CASRVQGASNQPQHF. For the CDR3, the DNA is TGTGCCAGTAGGGTCCAGGGGGCGAGCAATCAGCCCCAGCATTTT. Together with reference TRBV19 and TRBJ1-5, the CDR3 gives the full variable domain: DGGITQSPKYLFRKEGQNVTLSCEQNLNHDAMYWYRQDPGQGLRLIYYSQIVNDFQKGDIAEGYSVSREKKESFPLTVTSAQKNPTAFYLCASRVQGASNQPQHFGDGTRLSIL.

This clone appeared once. CDR3 sequence reads: CASSPGTGWTGELFF. The CDR3 DNA reads TGTGCCAGCAGCCCCGGGACAGGGTGGACCGGGGAGCTGTTTTTT. V and J are TRBV5-6 and TRBJ2-2; 9 nucleotides agree with TRBD1. V shed 4 bases and J 5 bases; nucleotides not matched to a gene: 6. CDR3 size: 15 residues. Per germline, CDR1 SGHDT and CDR2 YYEEEE.

The chain carries TRBV19 and TRBJ2-5, with 10 bases identical to TRBD2. V shed 4 bases, J shed 5 bases, and the junction held 10 bases outside the gene matches. This CDR3 has 16 amino acids. Germline values: CDR1 LNHDA, CDR2 SQIVND (reference sequence). CDR3 amino acids: CASSKGASGRGETQYF. In DNA form, the CDR3 reads TGTGCCAGTAGTAAGGGGGCTAGCGGGAGAGGGGAGACCCAGTACTTC. Full variable domain (rest looked up from reference TRBV19 and TRBJ2-5): DGGITQSPKYLFRKEGQNVTLSCEQNLNHDAMYWYRQDPGQGLRLIYYSQIVNDFQKGDIAEGYSVSREKKESFPLTVTSAQKNPTAFYLCASSKGASGRGETQYFGPGTRLLVL.

This clone was seen more than once but under ten times. V is TRBV2 and J is TRBJ1-4; possibly TRBD1 for D (6 bases). This CDR3 region has 13 residues. Germline V lookup: CDR1 SNHLY, CDR2 FYNNEI. Deletions cut 8 bases from V and 8 bases from J, with 15 bases between. DNA of the CDR3: TGTGCCAGCCACAGAGACACAGGGGAAAAACTGTTTTTT. This translates into CASHRDTGEKLFF.

The rearrangement links TRBV19 to TRBJ1-1; TRBD1 matches 7 bases. The CDR3 has 14 amino acids. Germline lookup yields CDR1 LNHDA and CDR2 SQIVND (reference sequence). The V gene end was trimmed by 7 bases and the J gene end by 1 base; junction bases not matched to a gene: 6. This CDR3 reads CASISGTANTEAFF. CDR3 bases: TGTGCCAGTATATCGGGGACAGCGAACACTGAAGCTTTCTTT.

CDR3 in amino acids: CASSFLPGLAADTQYF. The CDR3 DNA reads TGTGCCAGCAGCTTCCTCCCGGGGTTAGCGGCGGATACGCAGTATTTT. V and J are TRBV7-8 and TRBJ2-3; tentative D call: TRBD2 (6 bases). The ends were cut back, 3 bases at V and 6 bases at J, with 19 bases in the middle. The CDR3 runs 16 residues. Germline V gene lookup returns CDR1 SGHVS and CDR2 FQNEAQ.

The chain has TRBV19 and TRBJ1-1; 9 bases line up with TRBD1. CDR1 and CDR2 (germline): LNHDA, SQIVND (reference sequence). The CDR3 is 16 amino acids. The junction had 12 bases not matched to a gene; V was cut back by 3 bases and J by 7 bases. Here the CDR3 reads CASSMGPGQGHGEAFF. The CDR3 DNA reads TGTGCCAGTAGTATGGGCCCGGGACAGGGACATGGTGAAGCTTTCTTT.

This clone was detected once. The J gene is TRBJ2-3, the V gene TRBV5-1; D possibly matches TRBD1 or TRBD2 (5 bases each). The ends were cut back, 4 bases at V and 6 bases at J, with 9 bases in the middle. Germline V gene data show CDR1 as SGHRS and CDR2 as YFSETQ. CDR3 length: 12 residues. The CDR3 spells CASSDYRDTQYF. The DNA for the CDR3 is TGCGCCAGCAGCGACTACAGGGATACGCAGTATTTT. The full variable domain, completed using reference TRBV5-1 and TRBJ2-3, is KAGVTQTPRYLIKTRGQQVTLSCSPISGHRSVSWYQQTPGQGLQFLFEYFSETQRNKGNFPGRFSGRQFSNSRSEMNVSTLELGDSALYLCASSDYRDTQYFGPGTRLTVL.

The rearrangement joins TRBV7-9 to TRBJ2-7; 9 positions match TRBD1. Trimming cost V 5 bases and J 3 bases; bases outside gene matches: 11. From germline, CDR1 is SEHNR and CDR2 FQNEAQ (reference sequence). The CDR3 runs 16 residues. The CDR3 sequence is CASSPMPGQGVYEQYF. CDR3 nucleotide sequence: TGTGCCAGCAGCCCAATGCCGGGACAGGGTGTCTACGAGCAGTACTTC.

The rearrangement joins TRBV19 to TRBJ1-2, with 8 bases lining up with TRBD1. V shed 5 bases, J shed 2 bases, and the junction held 10 bases outside the gene matches. This CDR3 contains 16 residues. The germline CDR1 and CDR2 sequences are LNHDA and SQIVND (reference sequence). DNA for the CDR3: TGTGCCAGTAGTTTCCGGACAGGGCAGGGGAACTATGGCTACACCTTC. This translates into CASSFRTGQGNYGYTF.

The chain has TRBV30 and TRBJ1-2; no definite D call. Germline CDR1 and CDR2: GTSNPN and SVGIG (reference sequence). V was shortened by 2 bases and J by 4 bases, with 14 bases between the two germline ends. The CDR3 consists of 14 residues. DNA for the CDR3: TGTGCCTGGAGTAGAGGTGGCTGGGGCTATGGCTACACCTTC. Its protein is CAWSRGGWGYGYTF. Supplemented by reference TRBV30 and TRBJ1-2, the full variable domain reads SQTIHQWPATLVQPVGSPLSLECTVEGTSNPNLYWYRQAAGRGLQLLFYSVGIGQISSEVPQNLSASRPQDRQFILSSKKLLLSDSGFYLCAWSRGGWGYGYTFGSGTRLTVV.

The J gene is TRBJ2-5, the V gene TRBV5-1; 8 bases are shared with TRBD2. CDR3 size: 16 residues. The V and J ends lost 4 bases and 4 bases, in that order; junction bases with no gene match: 12. Germline CDR1 SGHRS, CDR2 YFSETQ. The CDR3 loop is CASSPGTSLLRETQYF. The DNA for the CDR3 is TGCGCCAGCAGCCCAGGGACTAGTTTGCTTCGAGAGACCCAGTACTTC.

The rearrangement links TRBV5-4 to TRBJ2-1; 14 positions match TRBD2. CDR3 length: 17 residues. The V gene end was trimmed by 0 bases and the J gene end by 12 bases; junction bases not matched to a gene: 11. Germline loops: CDR1 SGHNT, CDR2 YYREEE (reference sequence). CDR3 loop: CASSLGGLAGGMGWQFF. The CDR3 nucleotides read TGTGCCAGCAGCTTGGGCGGACTAGCGGGAGGAATGGGTTGGCAGTTCTTC.

The chain has TRBV7-3 and TRBJ2-1, with D hard to call. The CDR3 is made up of 19 amino acids. CDR1 SGHTA and CDR2 FQGTGA come from the germline V gene. V lost 5 bases to trimming and J lost 3 bases, with 26 bases between them. CDR3 nucleotide sequence: TGTGCCAGCAGCCCAGCGCCATCCGGAGCCCTTGGGAACTACAATGAGCAGTTCTTC. This sequence encodes CASSPAPSGALGNYNEQFF.

This sequence joins TRBV7-8 and TRBJ1-2; 7 bases are a match to TRBD1. The CDR3 is made up of 14 amino acids. V was clipped by 5 bases and J by 6 bases; unmatched bases: 9. Germline-derived CDR1 and CDR2 are SGHVS and FQNEAQ. CDR3 region: CASSILTGRNGYTF. CDR3 in DNA: TGTGCCAGCAGCATACTGACAGGGAGAAATGGCTACACCTTC.

This clone was recorded a few times. V and J are TRBV5-5 and TRBJ1-6; D call uncertain. V was pared by 0 bases and J by 3 bases, with 13 bases between. CDR3 length: 17 amino acids. Germline V gene lookup returns CDR1 SGHKS and CDR2 YYEKEE (reference sequence). CDR3 in amino acids: CASSLADVGNYNSPLHF. CDR3 in DNA: TGTGCCAGCAGCTTGGCCGATGTGGGTAACTATAATTCACCCCTCCACTTT.

The chain couples TRBV15 to TRBJ2-5; weak D call: TRBD2 (7 bases). This CDR3 comprises 18 residues. Trimming took 2 bases from V and 3 from J, leaving 22 bases between them. CDR1 and CDR2 (germline): LNHNV, YYDKDF (reference sequence). The CDR3 loop is CATSRRGRGGRLEETQYF. The CDR3 bases are TGTGCCACCAGCAGACGAGGGAGGGGGGGGCGCCTGGAAGAGACCCAGTACTTC.

The chain links TRBV29-1 to TRBJ2-1, with 9 bases matching TRBD2. Per germline, CDR1 SQVTM and CDR2 ANQGSEA. The CDR3 is 15 residues long. V shed 7 bases, J shed 5 bases, and the junction held 12 bases outside the gene matches. CDR3 in amino acids: CSASRGLARNNEQFF. The CDR3 DNA reads as TGCAGCGCCTCCCGGGGACTAGCCCGCAACAATGAGCAGTTCTTC.

The J gene is TRBJ1-2, the V gene TRBV6-4, with TRBD1 as a possible D gene (5 bases). With 8 bases removed from V and 1 base from J, the gap between germline ends came to 11 bases. CDR3 length: 13 residues. The germline gives CDR1 MRHNA, CDR2 SNTAGT. This chain's CDR3 is CASRRGSNYGYTF. As DNA, the CDR3 is TGTGCCAGCCGCCGGGGCAGTAACTATGGCTACACCTTC.

The V gene is TRBV19, the J gene TRBJ2-2, with TRBD2 identical over 14 bases. V lost 6 bases, J lost 0 bases, and 9 bases stayed unmatched. The germline CDR1 and CDR2 sequences are LNHDA and SQIVND (reference sequence). The CDR3 has 19 residues. The CDR3 protein is CASSPRLAGGATNTGELFF. The CDR3 DNA reads TGTGCCAGTAGCCCTAGACTAGCGGGAGGGGCCACGAACACCGGGGAGCTGTTTTTT.